This T cell receptor (beta chain) was retrieved from a study of blood T cells in healthy people across ages. About the study: When template switching was applied, about one barcoded beta molecule was captured per two T cells.

General study points: Long-lived and aged donors differed, with more naive CD4+ cells and higher diversity in the long-lived.

The second PCR ran about 6 to 12 cycles with a sample-barcoded 5' primer and J-beta primers. At least 2.5 million CDR3-containing paired-end reads were obtained per sample. Each CDR3 protein is one row after TCRdb ran MiXCR on the 5' RACE reads. The sample lists hundreds of thousands of distinct CDR3 sequences; around 50% were seen once. V was pared by 3 bases and J by 11 bases, with 15 bases between. The CDR3 is 13 residues long. Germline V lookup: CDR1 KGHDR, CDR2 SFDVKD. Remarks on this clonotype: Antigen unknown.

The chain links TRBV24-1 to TRBJ2-5, with no clear D. This clonotype was obtained from a woman of 80 years or more in good health. The sequenced material came from blood. CDR3 nucleotides: TGTGCCACCAGTGATGGTCCCCGCCCCAAGCAGTACTTC. This translates into CATSDGPRPKQYF.